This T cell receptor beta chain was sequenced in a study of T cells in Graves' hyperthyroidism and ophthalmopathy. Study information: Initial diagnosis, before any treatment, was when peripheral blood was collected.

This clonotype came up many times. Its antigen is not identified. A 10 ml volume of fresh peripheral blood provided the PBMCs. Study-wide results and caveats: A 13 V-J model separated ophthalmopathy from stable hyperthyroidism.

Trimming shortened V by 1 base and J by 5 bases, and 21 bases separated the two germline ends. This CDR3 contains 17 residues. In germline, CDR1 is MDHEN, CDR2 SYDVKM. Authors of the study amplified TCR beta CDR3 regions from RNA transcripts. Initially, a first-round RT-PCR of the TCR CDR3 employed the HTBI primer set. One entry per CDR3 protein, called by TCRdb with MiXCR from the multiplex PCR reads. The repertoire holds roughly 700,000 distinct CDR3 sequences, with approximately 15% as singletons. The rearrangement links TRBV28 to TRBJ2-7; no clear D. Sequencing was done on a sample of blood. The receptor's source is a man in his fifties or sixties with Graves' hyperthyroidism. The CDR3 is CASSLYGERAPPNEQYF. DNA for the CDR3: TGTGCCAGCAGTTTATATGGGGAAAGGGCTCCGCCGAACGAGCAGTACTTC. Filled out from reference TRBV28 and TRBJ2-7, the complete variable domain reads DVKVTQSSRYLVKRTGEKVFLECVQDMDHENMFWYRQDPGLGLRLIYFSYDVKMKEKGDIPEGYSVSREKKERFSLILESASTNQTSMYLCASSLYGERAPPNEQYFGPGTRLTVT.